The 30 T cell receptor beta chains listed next were all sequenced from one sample in a study of cytomegalovirus exposure and HLA in healthy donors. 13 Jbeta primers and 60 Vbeta primers were used for the PCR. The method was immunoSEQ multiplex PCR; TCRdb's version includes in-frame clones alone and lacks a portion of them. This table holds about 150,000 clones, approximately 85% found once. The sample taken for sequencing was PBMCs. These receptors were obtained from a woman under 30 in good health and CMV-seronegative.

The sample holds one count of this clone. This rearrangement joins TRBV27 to TRBJ2-7, with 9 nucleotides matching TRBD2. Germline values: CDR1 MNHEY, CDR2 SMNVEV (reference sequence). V gave up 2 bases and J gave up 4 bases; unmatched junction bases: 6. The CDR3 has 15 amino acids. CDR3 loop: CASSLGSAGGYEQYF. CDR3 DNA: TGTGCCAGCAGTTTAGGATCAGCGGGAGGATACGAGCAGTACTTC.

V and J are TRBV10-3 and TRBJ2-5; TRBD2 matches at 7 bases. The length of the CDR3 is 15 residues. The germline V gene encodes CDR1 ENHRY and CDR2 SYGVKD. The J segment lost 1 base and the V segment lost 0 bases, leaving 2 bases of the junction unmatched. DNA for the CDR3: TGTGCCATCAGTGAGTCGTTAGCGGGCCAAGAGACCCAGTACTTC. Protein product: CAISESLAGQETQYF.

The V and J genes are TRBV30 and TRBJ1-4; TRBD1 is a possible D gene (6 bases). V lost 6 bases to trimming and J lost 7 bases, with 15 bases between them. The germline CDR1 and CDR2 sequences are GTSNPN and SVGIG (reference sequence). This CDR3 is built from 13 residues. The CDR3 protein is CACSQGRGEKLFF. The CDR3 region has the DNA TGTGCCTGCTCGCAGGGGAGGGGTGAAAAACTGTTTTTT.

This clone was observed a few times. The V gene is TRBV14, the J gene TRBJ1-2, with TRBD1 identical over 8 bases. The V segment lost 5 bases and the J segment 9 bases; nucleotides outside the gene matches: 5. This CDR3 has 12 residues. Germline assignment: CDR1 SGHDN and CDR2 FVKESK. The CDR3 coding sequence is TGTGCCAGCAGCTACGACAGGGGTAGCTACACCTTC. Protein product: CASSYDRGSYTF.

The rearrangement uses TRBV7-2 and TRBJ2-1; D is ambiguous. The CDR3 is made up of 14 amino acids. The V gene lost 1 base and the J gene lost 1 base, with 5 bases spanning the gap. Germline values: CDR1 SGHTA, CDR2 FQGNSA. CDR3 nucleotides: TGTGCCAGCAGCTTAGAGCCTTCCTACAATGAGCAGTTCTTC. As protein: CASSLEPSYNEQFF.

The V and J genes are TRBV30 and TRBJ1-3, with no clear D. This CDR3 comprises 12 residues. Germline CDR1 GTSNPN, CDR2 SVGIG (reference sequence). V shed 1 base and J shed 4 bases, with 5 bases lying between them. The CDR3 spells CAWSERGNTIYF. Here the CDR3 DNA reads TGTGCCTGGAGTGAGAGGGGAAACACCATATATTTT.

This chain links TRBV7-2 with TRBJ2-5; 13 nucleotides agree with TRBD2. The DNA end is more similar to TRBJ2-7, so the J call may be wrong. The CDR3 extends over 18 amino acids. Per the germline V gene, CDR1 is SGHTA and CDR2 is FQGNSA. The CDR3, as DNA: TGTGCCAGCAGCTTAGCGTTCGGACTAGCGGGGGCCCCCTACGAGCAGTACTTC. Translating gives CASSLAFGLAGAPYEQYF.

V usage is TRBV9 and J usage is TRBJ1-2; 9 positions agree with TRBD1. Trimming took 6 bases from V and 7 from J; bases not matched to a gene: 7. The CDR3 has 13 residues. Germline CDR1 and CDR2: SGDLS and YYNGEE. CDR3 bases: TGTGCCAGCACCCCGACAGGGGGTTTTGGCTACACCTTC. Amino acid sequence: CASTPTGGFGYTF.

The V and J genes are TRBV6-4 and TRBJ1-5; TRBD1 matches at 8 bases. V trimming: 2 bases; J trimming: 7 bases; junction bases outside the gene matches: 10. Germline values: CDR1 MRHNA, CDR2 SNTAGT. The CDR3 spans 16 residues. CDR3 amino acids: CASSDIGQGASQPQHF. Here the CDR3 DNA reads TGTGCCAGCAGTGACATTGGGCAGGGGGCGTCCCAGCCCCAGCATTTT.

This rearrangement joins TRBV6-5 to TRBJ1-3; tentative D call: TRBD1 (6 bases). CDR3 length: 16 residues. CDR1 and CDR2 (germline): MNHEY, SVGAGI. Trimming left V 2 bases short and J 0 bases short, with 11 bases between. CDR3 DNA: TGTGCCAGCAGTTACACAGGGACCAGCTCTGGAAACACCATATATTTT. Translated: CASSYTGTSSGNTIYF.

The chain uses TRBV9 and TRBJ1-2; D gene unclear. V was pared by 0 bases and J by 1 base, with 13 bases between. Germline CDR1 and CDR2: SGDLS and YYNGEE. This CDR3 region has 16 residues. CDR3 in DNA: TGTGCCAGCAGCGTAGAGTCAGGAGGAGGTAACTATGGCTACACCTTC. As protein: CASSVESGGGNYGYTF.

The chain has TRBV19 and TRBJ2-1; D remains ambiguous. Germline V CDR1 and CDR2: LNHDA, SQIVND (reference sequence). The CDR3 has 14 amino acids. Trimming stripped 1 base from V and 5 bases from J, with 9 bases between. The CDR3 protein is CASSIGRNNNEQFF. CDR3 DNA: TGTGCCAGTAGTATAGGGAGAAATAACAATGAGCAGTTCTTC. The full variable domain, completed using reference TRBV19 and TRBJ2-1, is DGGITQSPKYLFRKEGQNVTLSCEQNLNHDAMYWYRQDPGQGLRLIYYSQIVNDFQKGDIAEGYSVSREKKESFPLTVTSAQKNPTAFYLCASSIGRNNNEQFFGPGTRLTVL.

The J gene is TRBJ2-7, the V gene TRBV5-1; 11 positions match TRBD2. The CDR3 length is 16 residues. The V gene's germline CDR1 is SGHRS and CDR2 YFSETQ. V gave up 3 bases and J gave up 0 bases; unmatched junction bases: 5. The chain's CDR3 is CASSSLAGGSSYEQYF. CDR3 DNA sequence: TGCGCCAGCAGCTCCTTAGCGGGAGGGAGCTCCTACGAGCAGTACTTC.

Comment on this clone: Other DNA sequences of this sample code for an identical CDR3. The chain is built from TRBV7-2 and TRBJ1-5, with 7 bases aligning to TRBD1. The ends lost 3 bases at V and 5 bases at J; junction bases unmatched: 1. This CDR3 spans 13 amino acids. Germline V gene data show CDR1 as SGHTA and CDR2 as FQGNSA. The DNA of the CDR3 is TGTGCCAGCAGCTTCCAGGGGGATCAGCCCCAGCATTTT. It specifies CASSFQGDQPQHF.

This clone has only a few counts. V gene TRBV29-1 combines with J gene TRBJ1-2; D ambiguous. Looked up from germline, CDR1 is SQVTM and CDR2 is ANQGSEA. This CDR3 comprises 13 residues. V lost 3 bases, J lost 8 bases, and 16 bases lay in between. Here the CDR3 reads CSVDSNFERGYTF. The CDR3 DNA is TGCAGCGTTGACAGTAACTTCGAGCGCGGCTACACCTTC. The variable domain in full, completed from reference TRBV29-1 and TRBJ1-2, reads SAVISQKPSRDICQRGTSLTIQCQVDSQVTMMFWYRQQPGQSLTLIATANQGSEATYESGFVIDKFPISRPNLTFSTLTVSNMSPEDSSIYLCSVDSNFERGYTFGSGTRLTVV.

The sample holds one count of this clone. The chain joins TRBV19 to TRBJ2-3; 7 bases line up with TRBD1. The J segment lost 7 bases and the V segment lost 3 bases, leaving 7 bases of the junction unmatched. The germline V gene has CDR1 LNHDA and CDR2 SQIVND (reference sequence). This CDR3 comprises 14 residues. CDR3 in amino acids: CASSIGRGSHTQYF. The CDR3 nucleotides read TGTGCCAGTAGTATCGGCAGGGGGAGTCATACGCAGTATTTT.

The V call is TRBV21-1, the J call TRBJ1-6. TRBV21-1 represents a pseudogene. The CDR3 length is 15 residues. The CDR3, as DNA: TGTGCCAGCAGCCGACGGGGCTCCTATAATTCACCCCTCCACTTT. It encodes CASSRRGSYNSPLHF.

J is TRBJ1-5 and V is TRBV5-5, with 8 nucleotides matching TRBD1. Germline-derived CDR1 and CDR2 are SGHKS and YYEKEE (reference sequence). The CDR3 sequence is 15 residues long. Trimming cost V 2 bases and J 9 bases; bases outside gene matches: 10. The CDR3, as DNA: TGTGCCAGCAGCTTAGACAGGGGCGATCTCCGGCCCCAGCATTTT. This gives the protein CASSLDRGDLRPQHF. The entire variable domain, with the rest obtained from reference TRBV5-5 and TRBJ1-5, is as follows: DAGVTQSPTHLIKTRGQQVTLRCSPISGHKSVSWYQQVLGQGPQFIFQYYEKEERGRGNFPDRFSARQFPNYSSELNVNALLLGDSALYLCASSLDRGDLRPQHFGDGTRLSIL.

The chain is built from TRBV4-1 and TRBJ1-1, with a possible D match to TRBD1 (6 bases). The V and J ends lost 4 bases and 5 bases respectively, with 14 bases between them. The CDR3 contains 14 residues. The germline V gene has CDR1 MGHRA and CDR2 YSYEKL. CDR3 amino acids: CASSPQTGNTEAFF. Here the CDR3 DNA reads TGCGCCAGCAGCCCTCAGACAGGAAATACTGAAGCTTTCTTT.

V is TRBV19 and J is TRBJ2-1; 9 bases are a match to TRBD1. This CDR3 region has 14 residues. V lost 6 bases to trimming and J lost 7 bases; unmatched junction nucleotides: 7. Germline lookup yields CDR1 LNHDA and CDR2 SQIVND (reference sequence). The CDR3 protein is CASRLTGGKNEQFF. CDR3 in DNA: TGTGCCAGTAGGTTAACAGGGGGCAAAAATGAGCAGTTCTTC.

The V gene is TRBV5-1, the J gene TRBJ2-7, with no clear D. With 0 bases removed from V and 0 bases from J, the gap between germline ends came to 7 bases. This CDR3 is 14 amino acids long. Germline loops: CDR1 SGHRS, CDR2 YFSETQ. The DNA for the CDR3 is TGCGCCAGCAGCTTGGAACAGTCCTCCTACGAGCAGTACTTC. Amino acid sequence: CASSLEQSSYEQYF.

This sequence joins TRBV6-1 and TRBJ2-1; 7 bases fit TRBD2. V gave up 0 bases and J gave up 2 bases; unmatched junction bases: 16. From germline, CDR1 is MNHNS and CDR2 SASEGT. The CDR3 has 20 residues. The CDR3 nucleotides read TGTGCCAGCAGTGAAGCAGGAAGGGTCAAGGGAGGGCCCCCCTACAATGAGCAGTTCTTC. Its protein is CASSEAGRVKGGPPYNEQFF.

The rearrangement joins TRBV5-6 to TRBJ2-7; 12 bases are a match to TRBD1. This CDR3 spans 15 amino acids. After removal of 1 base from V and 7 bases from J, the junction contained 6 bases not matched to a gene. Looked up from germline, CDR1 is SGHDT and CDR2 is YYEEEE. The CDR3 nucleotides read TGTGCCAGCAGCTTGAGGGACAGGGGGCATAGGGAGCAGTACTTC. Translating it yields CASSLRDRGHREQYF.

The rearrangement links TRBV18 to TRBJ1-5; tentatively, D is TRBD1 (5 bases). Between the trimmed V and J ends, which lost 2 bases and 0 bases, there was a span of 8 bases. CDR3 length: 15 amino acids. CDR1 and CDR2 (germline): KGHSH, LQKENI. CDR3: CASSPGGYSNQPQHF. In nucleotides, the CDR3 is TGTGCCAGCTCACCAGGGGGGTATAGCAATCAGCCCCAGCATTTT. The variable domain in full, completed from reference TRBV18 and TRBJ1-5, reads NAGVMQNPRHLVRRRGQEARLRCSPMKGHSHVYWYRQLPEEGLKFMVYLQKENIIDESGMPKERFSAEFPKEGPSILRIQQVVRGDSAAYFCASSPGGYSNQPQHFGDGTRLSIL.

The rearrangement joins TRBV6-5 to TRBJ2-7; tentatively, D is TRBD2 (7 bases). CDR3 length equals 12 residues. Trimming left V 10 bases short and J 3 bases short, with 13 bases between. The V gene's germline CDR1 is MNHEY and CDR2 SVGAGI. The CDR3 bases are TGTGCCACAAGGGGGGGCATCTACGAGCAGTACTTC. It specifies CATRGGIYEQYF.

The J gene is TRBJ1-4, the V gene TRBV10-3; tentatively, D is TRBD1 (5 bases). The V gene lost 7 bases and the J gene lost 3 bases, with 15 bases spanning the gap. This CDR3 comprises 15 residues. From germline, CDR1 is ENHRY and CDR2 SYGVKD. CDR3 amino acids: CAIKSSGEANEKLFF. CDR3 bases: TGTGCCATCAAGTCATCGGGGGAGGCTAATGAAAAACTGTTTTTT.

The chain carries TRBV7-2 and TRBJ2-3; D is undetermined. The germline gives CDR1 SGHTA, CDR2 FQGNSA. The CDR3 runs 17 residues. V shed 5 bases and J shed 4 bases, with 22 bases lying between them. The CDR3 sequence: CASSLWSPGSRADTQYF. The CDR3 DNA follows: TGTGCCAGCAGCCTATGGTCTCCTGGGTCCCGGGCAGATACGCAGTATTTT.

The CDR3 coding sequence is TGTGCCAGCAGACCCTGGACAGGGATCGGCTATGGCTACACCTTC. Encoded protein: CASRPWTGIGYGYTF. The chain is built from TRBV28 and TRBJ1-2, with 8 bases matching TRBD1. Germline assignment: CDR1 MDHEN and CDR2 SYDVKM. V lost 6 bases, J lost 4 bases, and 10 bases stayed unmatched. The CDR3 runs to 15 residues.

The chain couples TRBV5-5 to TRBJ2-1, with 7 bases aligning to TRBD2. With 0 bases clipped from V and 7 bases from J, the junction kept 1 base outside the gene matches. The V gene's germline CDR1 is SGHKS and CDR2 YYEKEE (reference sequence). CDR3 length: 13 amino acids. CDR3 sequence reads: CASSLAGGNEQFF. In DNA form, the CDR3 reads TGTGCCAGCAGCTTGGCCGGGGGGAATGAGCAGTTCTTC.

The chain carries TRBV7-9 and TRBJ2-3; D is unclear. The CDR3 covers 12 residues. Germline CDR1 and CDR2: SEHNR and FQNEAQ (reference sequence). The V and J ends lost 4 bases and 3 bases respectively, with 5 bases between them. This CDR3 is CASSSTTDTQYF. The CDR3 DNA follows: TGTGCCAGCAGCTCCACAACAGATACGCAGTATTTT.